This T cell receptor (beta chain) was identified in a study of OX40 agonist ivuxolimab in advanced cancers. The table came from immunoSEQ multiplex PCR; TCRdb's copy has only in-frame clones and leaves some out. Among over 65,000 clones listed, around 83% were seen once. The CDR3 is 16 amino acids. With 5 bases clipped from V and 0 bases from J, the junction kept 8 bases outside the gene matches. CDR1 and CDR2 (germline): LNHDA, SQIVND (reference sequence). The rearrangement joins TRBV19 to TRBJ1-1, with 8 bases that match TRBD1. This receptor was taken from an adult with an advanced solid tumor such as melanoma, head and neck, liver or kidney cancer. The sample here was CD4+ or CD8+ T cells sorted from blood, taken in a trial of the OX40 agonist ivuxolimab. The CDR3 spells CASSPRTGPVNTEAFF. In DNA, the CDR3 is TGTGCCAGTAGTCCAAGGACAGGGCCCGTGAACACTGAAGCTTTCTTT.